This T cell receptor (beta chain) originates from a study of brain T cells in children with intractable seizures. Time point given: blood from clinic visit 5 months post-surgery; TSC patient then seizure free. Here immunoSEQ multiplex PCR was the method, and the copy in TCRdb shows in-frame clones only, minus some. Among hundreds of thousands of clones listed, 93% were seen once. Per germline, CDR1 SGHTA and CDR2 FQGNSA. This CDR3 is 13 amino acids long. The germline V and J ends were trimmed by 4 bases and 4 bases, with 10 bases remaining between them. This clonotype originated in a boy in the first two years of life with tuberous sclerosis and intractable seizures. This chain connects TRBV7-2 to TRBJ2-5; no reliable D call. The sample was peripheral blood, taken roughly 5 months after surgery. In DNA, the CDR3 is TGTGCCAGCAGCTGGGATTCCGGAGAGACCCAGTACTTC. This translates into CASSWDSGETQYF.